This TCR beta chain came from a study of CD8+ T cells in alopecia areata. Study-level background: Oral tofacitinib, 5 to 10 mg twice daily, was given in an open-label trial.

V lost 6 bases, J lost 6 bases, and 11 bases lay in between. The CDR3 is 12 amino acids. Germline assignment: CDR1 SGHAT and CDR2 FQNNGV. The treatment was: oral pan-JAK inhibitor, 5-10 mg twice daily. TCR sequencing used cDNA made by reverse transcription of extracted RNA. Assay used: immunoSEQ multiplex PCR; TCRdb lists only in-frame clones, some missing. The sample lists fewer than 110,000 clones, 80% to 90% seen once, with 11% in the top ten. Source: CD8+ T cells sorted from blood, taken at approximately week 31, from a patient treated with tofacitinib. The receptor's source is a human donor with alopecia areata. The gene calls are TRBV11-2 and TRBJ1-2; D gene unclear. This CDR3 reads CASSSILDGYTF. CDR3 bases: TGTGCCAGCAGTTCTATCCTCGATGGCTACACCTTC. Full variable domain (outside the CDR3, taken from reference TRBV11-2 and TRBJ1-2): EAGVAQSPRYKIIEKRQSVAFWCNPISGHATLYWYQQILGQGPKLLIQFQNNGVVDDSQLPKDRFSAERLKGVDSTLKIQPAKLEDSAVYLCASSSILDGYTFGSGTRLTVV.